This T cell receptor beta chain was captured by sequencing in a study of vaccination and CD4 T cells after COVID-19 (dated by TCRdb to 2021 to 2024). Regarding the study in general: Convalescent patients had a positive SARS-CoV-2 result on nasal swab PCR, and of these patients, fewer than ten had mild disease and one had severe disease. Post-vaccine blood samples were obtained a median of about 77 days after the second vaccine dose, with a range of roughly 14 to 241 days. Control cultures received a CEFX viral epitope pool as the positive control, an HIV-1 Nef peptide pool as the negative control, or no peptide. Participants received two doses of either the Pfizer-BioNTech BNT162b2 vaccine (n=8) or the Moderna mRNA-1273 vaccine (n=2). Overlapping spike peptide pools from SARS-CoV-2 and from the common cold coronaviruses HCoV-NL63, HCoV-OC43 and HCoV-229E were used as culture stimuli. The convalescent cohort comprised six males and four females, including two Hispanic individuals, seven Caucasians, two Asians and one multiracial person. In around 10 COVID-19 convalescent patients and a handful of infection-naive healthy vaccine recipients, researchers compared the spike-specific CD4+ TCR repertoire from before mRNA vaccination with the repertoire from after. Post-COVID blood samples from convalescent patients were collected a median of around 100 days after diagnosis, with a range of 35 to 161 days. General conclusions and limits of the study: Of the vaccine-specific clones found in convalescent patients, nearly all (304 of 307) were mono-reactive for SARS-CoV-2 spike instead of being cross-reactive with common cold coronaviruses. Among convalescent patients, a median about 86% of the SARS-CoV-2-reactive clones seen after vaccination appeared only after vaccination, which suggests priming specific to the vaccine. Although the median number of SARS-CoV-2-reactive clonotypes went up from fewer than 25 after infection to some 37 after vaccination, the increase was not significant. Only a relatively small number of convalescent patients were included in the study, and early timepoints following natural infection were not analyzed.

Library generation was performed with PCR. At the Johns Hopkins FTIC core, DNA from the cultured CD4+ T cells underwent TCR sequencing with the Oncomine TCR Beta short-read assay. The QIAamp micro DNA kit was used to extract genomic DNA from the cultured CD4+ T cells. Oncomine TCR Beta libraries from cultured CD4+ T cells were pooled using unique dual indexes and sequenced on an Illumina iSeq 100. On the study's bioinformatics: Non-productive sequences were removed, and CDR3s that did not start with C, did not end with F or W, or were shorter than 7 amino acids were discarded. The MANAFEST web application was used to identify antigen-specific clonotypes by comparing peptide-stimulated wells against reference wells and other culture wells. Positive clones required FDR below 0.05, an odds ratio above 5, and productive frequency above 0.1% in at least two of three replicate wells. Cross-reactive clonotypes were defined as significantly expanded in both SARS-CoV-2 spike wells and at least one common cold coronavirus spike condition. Similarity between CDR3 sequences was evaluated in R version 3.6.1 using Levenshtein distances (stringdist) and unrooted phylogenetic trees (ape). TCRdb reprocessed the public reads (quality trimming at Q25 with fastp, clone calling with MiXCR) and kept in-frame beta chains. For every CDR3 protein sequence, its rows merge into one entry that carries the most common genes and DNA. In this record, the V and J calls reflect TCRdb's handling and not the investigators' own analysis. The table for this sample lists under 20,000 distinct CDR3 sequences; about two fifths of them were counted only once. The top ten clones comprise 5.5% to 6.5% of the sample.

V gives up 1 base and J gives up 3 bases, and the segment between their germline ends measures 3 bases. The cysteine opens and the phenylalanine closes a CDR3 of 12 amino acids. Left in the record is the CDR3 DNA by itself, 36 bases read in frame from the first base. CDR1 MNHEY and CDR2 SVGEGT were looked up in the germline V gene. With respect to this clonotype: The antigen it recognizes is unknown. No base quality values were provided; no much bigger clone lies one nucleotide off.

The treatment or condition label corresponds to: approximately 10-day PBMC culture with coronavirus spike peptide pools or control peptides (ViraFEST assay). To expand antigen-specific T cells with peptide pools and then pick out the expanded clonotypes through TCR sequencing, the study relied on the ViraFEST assay. The convalescent patients' positive SARS-CoV-2 PCR tests were from March to December 2020, which was before the Alpha, Beta and Delta variants emerged in the United States. PBMCs were cultured at roughly 1.9 million per well in IMDM supplemented with approximately 5.4% human AB serum and 8 to 10 IU/ml IL-2, with approximately 9.2 ug/ml peptide pools added. On days 3 and 7, half of the culture medium was replaced with fresh IL-2-containing medium. After around 11 days of culture, CD4+ T cells were isolated by negative selection using the EasySep CD4+ T cell isolation kit. Ficoll-Paque Plus gradient centrifugation was used to isolate PBMCs from whole blood, and the isolated PBMCs were then either used fresh or cryopreserved at -140C. Triplicate wells were generally used for each culture condition.

The TCR sequence derives from a human donor who had recovered from COVID-19. This specimen consisted of CD4+ T cells from blood, cultured in vitro, obtained before SARS-CoV-2 vaccination. The rearrangement joined TRBV6-2 or TRBV6-3 to TRBJ1-1; the D segment cannot be called with confidence. CDR3 protein: CASSYLDTEAFF. In nucleotides, the sequence is TGTGCCAGCAGTTACTTAGACACTGAAGCTTTCTTT.